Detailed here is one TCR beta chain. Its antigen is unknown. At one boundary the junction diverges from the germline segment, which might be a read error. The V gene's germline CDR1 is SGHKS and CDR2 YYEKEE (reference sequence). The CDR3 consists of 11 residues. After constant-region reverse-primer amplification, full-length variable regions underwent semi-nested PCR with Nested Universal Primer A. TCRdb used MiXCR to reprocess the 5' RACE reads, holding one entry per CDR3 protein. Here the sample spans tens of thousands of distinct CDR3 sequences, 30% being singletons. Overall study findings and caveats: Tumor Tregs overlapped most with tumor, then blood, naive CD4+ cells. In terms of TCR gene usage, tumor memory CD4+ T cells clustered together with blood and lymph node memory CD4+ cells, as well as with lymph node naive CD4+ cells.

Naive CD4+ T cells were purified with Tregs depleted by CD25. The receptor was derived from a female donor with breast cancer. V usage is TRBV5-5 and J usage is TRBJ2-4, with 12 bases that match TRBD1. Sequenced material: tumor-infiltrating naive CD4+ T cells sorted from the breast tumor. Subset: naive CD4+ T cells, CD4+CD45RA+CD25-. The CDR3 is CASSFRDRGLF. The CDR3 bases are TGTGCCAGCAGCTTCCGGGACAGGGGGCTCTTC.